This T cell receptor (beta chain) comes out of a study of T cell clonotyping in hematopoietic cell transplantation. Study findings and constraints: Few recipient clonotypes overlapped donors; over 95% were de novo at given depth. Cells were unsorted, so CD4 and CD8 contributions were not separated. After transplant, recipient diversity fell while pathologically expanded clonotypes grew through day 180.

This sample's time point: recipient sample about 28 days before transplant, after cytoreduction. About this clone: Its specificity is unknown.

Measured with immunoSEQ multiplex PCR; TCRdb has only the in-frame clones, and not every one. This table has 27,000 or so clones, 60% to 80% appearing once. The CDR3 runs to 14 residues. V gave up 7 bases and J gave up 2 bases, with 13 bases separating them. Germline CDR1 and CDR2: MNHEY and SVGAGI. This sequence originates from a man over 45 with myelodysplastic syndrome. Some clones in this sample may be carry-over from other donors' samples. The specimen was peripheral blood mononuclear cells, collected before stem cell transplant. This chain joins TRBV6-5 and TRBJ2-3; perhaps TRBD2 as D (5 bases). The DNA of the CDR3 is TGTGCCAGCATCTCCCGGGATTTCACAGATACGCAGTATTTT. Its protein is CASISRDFTDTQYF.